The source of this T cell receptor beta chain is a study of OX40 agonist ivuxolimab in advanced cancers. The protocol was immunoSEQ multiplex PCR, while the TCRdb copy is restricted to in-frame clones and leaves out a portion. The sample lists 50,000 to 65,000 clones; about 87% were seen once. Study-wide results and caveats: CD4+ and CD8+ blood T cells expanded clonally by week 6 at 0.1 to 3.0 mg/kg. On average, CD8+ T cells had more expanded clones than CD4+.

As to this clone: The antigen remains unidentified.

V was clipped by 0 bases and J by 6 bases, with 14 bases between them. The V gene's germline CDR1 is GTSNPN and CDR2 SVGIG (reference sequence). CDR3 size: 14 residues. This specimen consisted of CD4+ or CD8+ T cells sorted from blood, obtained in a trial of the OX40 agonist ivuxolimab. This rearrangement joins TRBV30 to TRBJ1-2; D may be TRBD1 (5 bases). The receptor's source is an adult with an advanced solid tumor such as melanoma, head and neck, liver or kidney cancer. The CDR3 DNA is TGTGCCTGGAGTGTAAGGGGATTGTACAATGGCTACACCTTC. The encoded protein is CAWSVRGLYNGYTF.